What follows are 28 T cell receptor beta chains derived from one specimen sequenced in a study of shared clonotypes between healthy human individuals. The table came from immunoSEQ multiplex PCR; TCRdb's copy has only in-frame clones and leaves some out. Of hundreds of thousands of clones listed, just over 75% are singletons. The sequencing sample was made of PBMCs. These receptors all stem from a woman in her thirties or forties in good health. Some clones in this sample may be carry-over from other donors' samples.

The CDR3 DNA reads as TGTGCCAGCAGCTTGCAGGGTATCAGCACTAATGAAAAACTGTTTTTT. Translating it yields CASSLQGISTNEKLFF. The J gene is TRBJ1-4, the V gene TRBV5-6, with D possibly being TRBD1 (5 bases). V lost 1 base and J lost 2, with 12 bases in between. The CDR3 spans 16 residues. Looked up from germline, CDR1 is SGHDT and CDR2 is YYEEEE.

This clone was seen more than once but under ten times. The J gene is TRBJ2-7, the V gene TRBV28; 7 bases are a match to TRBD2. Germline V CDR1 and CDR2: MDHEN, SYDVKM. After removal of 6 bases from V and 6 bases from J, the junction contained 14 bases not matched to a gene. There are 15 residues in the CDR3. The DNA of the CDR3 is TGTGCCAGCAGCTACCTTAGCGGGCCCTCCGGCGAGCAGTACTTC. Protein sequence: CASSYLSGPSGEQYF. The whole variable domain, remainder taken from reference TRBV28 and TRBJ2-7, is DVKVTQSSRYLVKRTGEKVFLECVQDMDHENMFWYRQDPGLGLRLIYFSYDVKMKEKGDIPEGYSVSREKKERFSLILESASTNQTSMYLCASSYLSGPSGEQYFGPGTRLTVT.

The V gene is TRBV7-2, the J gene TRBJ2-1; TRBD2 matches at 7 bases. The V and J ends lost 2 bases and 6 bases, in that order; junction bases with no gene match: 7. Germline-derived CDR1 and CDR2 are SGHTA and FQGNSA. CDR3 length equals 15 residues. Here the CDR3 DNA reads TGTGCCAGCAGCTTAAGGCTAGCGGAAGGCAATGAGCAGTTCTTC. Translated: CASSLRLAEGNEQFF. Together with reference TRBV7-2 and TRBJ2-1, the CDR3 gives the full variable domain: GAGVSQSPSNKVTEKGKDVELRCDPISGHTALYWYRQSLGQGLEFLIYFQGNSAPDKSGLPSDRFSAERTGGSVSTLTIQRTQQEDSAVYLCASSLRLAEGNEQFFGPGTRLTVL.

The CDR3 nucleotides read TGTGCCTGCCCCCTCGGGACAAGCTCTAACTATGGCTACACCTTC. This codes for CACPLGTSSNYGYTF. J is TRBJ1-2 and V is TRBV30; D perhaps matches TRBD1 (6 bases). The V and J ends lost 6 bases and 0 bases respectively, with 17 bases between them. From germline, CDR1 is GTSNPN and CDR2 SVGIG (reference sequence). This CDR3 has 15 residues.

This clone was counted only a few times. The genes are TRBV7-8 and TRBJ2-6, with D possibly TRBD1 on 6 matching bases. The germline V and J ends were trimmed by 1 base and 0 bases, with 13 bases remaining between them. Per the germline V gene, CDR1 is SGHVS and CDR2 is FQNEAQ. The CDR3 sequence is 18 residues long. The CDR3 nucleotides are TGTGCCAGCAGCTTAGGAGGGGACATTCACTCTGGGGCCAACGTCCTGACTTTC. Its protein product is CASSLGGDIHSGANVLTF.

Comments on this clone: Other DNA sequences in this sample translate to the same CDR3. The V gene is TRBV4-3, the J gene TRBJ2-1, with TRBD2 identical over 11 bases. V was pared by 3 bases and J by 4 bases, with 5 bases of the junction left unmatched. Germline V lookup: CDR1 LGHNA, CDR2 YSLEER. The CDR3 extends over 16 amino acids. The CDR3 DNA sequence: TGCGCCAGCAGCCAGGACGGACTAGCGGGTTACAATGAGCAGTTCTTC. Its protein is CASSQDGLAGYNEQFF.

This clone is a singleton in its sample. V gene TRBV5-6 combines with J gene TRBJ1-5, with a weak D call TRBD1 (5 bases). Germline CDR1 is SGHDT and CDR2 is YYEEEE. The CDR3 is 14 residues long. The V end lost 4 bases, the J end lost 4 bases, and 12 bases lay between the germline ends. This CDR3 reads CASSAMWGNQPQHF. The CDR3 DNA reads as TGTGCCAGCAGCGCCATGTGGGGGAATCAGCCCCAGCATTTT.

The gene calls are TRBV5-1 and TRBJ1-3, with D hard to call. Trimming took off 4 bases at V and 3 bases at J, with 11 bases between the two ends. Germline lookup yields CDR1 SGHRS and CDR2 YFSETQ. CDR3 length: 14 amino acids. CDR3 protein: CASSLYTDGNTIYF. As DNA, the CDR3 is TGCGCCAGCAGCCTATACACGGATGGAAACACCATATATTTT.

The V gene is TRBV5-1, the J gene TRBJ1-4; possibly TRBD1 for D (5 bases). CDR3 length: 14 residues. The V gene lost 5 bases and the J gene lost 0 bases, with 8 bases spanning the gap. CDR1 SGHRS and CDR2 YFSETQ come from the germline V gene. CDR3 nucleotides: TGCGCCAGCAGAGTACAGGCAACTAATGAAAAACTGTTTTTT. Its protein is CASRVQATNEKLFF.

The chain recombines TRBV4-2 with TRBJ2-2, with 10 nucleotides matching TRBD2. Germline lookup yields CDR1 LGHNA and CDR2 YNFKEQ. Unmatched junction bases numbered 3, after V lost 5 bases and J lost 3 bases. The CDR3 spans 15 residues. CDR3: CASSYSGRDTGELFF. In nucleotides, the CDR3 is TGTGCCAGCAGCTACAGCGGGAGGGACACCGGGGAGCTGTTTTTT.

This clone occurred many times. The chain carries TRBV4-1 and TRBJ2-5, with TRBD2 identical over 14 bases. The J call is uncertain, as TRBJ2-7 better fits the DNA end. Germline CDR1 is MGHRA and CDR2 is YSYEKL. The CDR3 runs to 16 residues. CDR3 region: CASSQEGTSGSIEQYF. The CDR3 DNA sequence: TGCGCCAGCAGCCAAGAAGGGACTAGCGGGAGTATCGAGCAGTACTTC.

This clone was counted only a few times. This chain joins TRBV27 and TRBJ2-7; 8 nucleotides match TRBD2. The length of the CDR3 is 15 residues. CDR1 is MNHEY and CDR2 is SMNVEV in the germline V gene (reference sequence). J lost 4 bases, V lost 10 bases, and 15 bases had no gene match. The CDR3 reads CATQSGSGRLYEQYF. The CDR3 DNA sequence: TGTGCCACCCAGAGCGGGAGTGGTCGGTTGTACGAGCAGTACTTC.

This clone was counted between two and nine times. V and J are TRBV7-2 and TRBJ1-4, with D perhaps matching TRBD1 (5 bases). CDR3 length equals 17 residues. Germline lookup yields CDR1 SGHTA and CDR2 FQGNSA. Trimming left V 5 bases short and J 3 bases short, with 19 bases between. CDR3 region: CASSPNPARGANEKLFF. CDR3 in DNA: TGTGCCAGCAGCCCTAACCCGGCCCGGGGGGCTAATGAAAAACTGTTTTTT. Full variable domain (remainder filled in from reference TRBV7-2 and TRBJ1-4): GAGVSQSPSNKVTEKGKDVELRCDPISGHTALYWYRQSLGQGLEFLIYFQGNSAPDKSGLPSDRFSAERTGGSVSTLTIQRTQQEDSAVYLCASSPNPARGANEKLFFGSGTQLSVL.

The CDR3 sequence: CSARWQQETQYF. As DNA, the CDR3 is TGCAGCGCCAGGTGGCAGCAAGAGACCCAGTACTTC. The chain carries TRBV29-1 and TRBJ2-5, with D unclear. With 7 bases removed from V and 2 bases from J, the gap between germline ends came to 11 bases. CDR1 and CDR2 (germline): SQVTM, ANQGSEA. The CDR3 covers 12 residues.

J is TRBJ2-5 and V is TRBV18; D is possibly TRBD2 (5 bases). This CDR3 contains 14 residues. Trimming left V 2 bases short and J 2 bases short, with 9 bases between. Per germline, CDR1 KGHSH and CDR2 LQKENI. In DNA, the CDR3 is TGTGCCAGCTCACCAACGAGGACTCAAGAGACCCAGTACTTC. Its translation is CASSPTRTQETQYF.

The rearrangement uses TRBV5-1 and TRBJ2-1; TRBD2 matches at 13 bases. The CDR3 length is 15 residues. V lost 4 bases, J lost 8 bases, and 6 bases stayed unmatched. From germline, CDR1 is SGHRS and CDR2 YFSETQ. The CDR3 sequence is CASSTGLAGWDEQFF. CDR3 sequence (DNA): TGCGCCAGCAGCACGGGACTAGCGGGATGGGATGAGCAGTTCTTC.

This sequence joins TRBV18 and TRBJ2-3; perhaps D is TRBD1 or TRBD2 (5 bases each). This CDR3 has 13 amino acids. CDR1 KGHSH and CDR2 LQKENI come from the germline V gene. Trimming pared 3 bases from V and 5 bases from J, leaving 9 bases between. The CDR3 bases are TGTGCCAGCTCACCGGGGGAGCTAGATACGCAGTATTTT. It encodes CASSPGELDTQYF.

This chain uses TRBV30 with TRBJ1-1; D is uncertain. CDR3 length: 11 amino acids. Deletions cut 2 bases from V and 5 bases from J, with 6 bases between. The germline V gene has CDR1 GTSNPN and CDR2 SVGIG (reference sequence). CDR3 in amino acids: CAWSTGTEAFF. CDR3 bases: TGTGCCTGGAGTACTGGGACTGAAGCTTTCTTT.

This chain joins TRBV25-1 and TRBJ2-2, with a possible D match to TRBD2 (6 bases). The CDR3 runs to 17 residues. CDR1 is MGHDK, CDR2 SYGVNS, per germline. With 1 base removed from V and 3 bases from J, the gap between germline ends came to 15 bases. This CDR3 is CASSELGRGLDTGELFF. The CDR3 bases are TGTGCCAGCAGTGAATTAGGGCGGGGCCTGGACACCGGGGAGCTGTTTTTT.

This chain connects TRBV7-9 to TRBJ2-2; unclear D gene. The CDR3 is made up of 13 amino acids. Germline values: CDR1 SEHNR, CDR2 FQNEAQ (reference sequence). The ends were cut back, 5 bases at V and 5 bases at J, with 9 bases in the middle. CDR3 coding DNA: TGTGCCAGCAGCCCCTTGGGAACCGGGGAGCTGTTTTTT. It translates to CASSPLGTGELFF.

This clone is a singleton in its sample. The V gene is TRBV5-4, the J gene TRBJ2-3, with 15 bases fitting TRBD2. J lost 2 bases, V lost 4 bases, and 5 bases had no gene match. The V gene's germline CDR1 is SGHNT and CDR2 YYREEE (reference sequence). This CDR3 has 17 residues. As DNA, the CDR3 is TGTGCCAGCAGCCCCGGGACTAGCGGGAGGCCCACAGATACGCAGTATTTT. Encoded protein: CASSPGTSGRPTDTQYF.

The gene calls are TRBV7-9 and TRBJ2-7, with D perhaps TRBD2 (5 bases). The germline V gene encodes CDR1 SEHNR and CDR2 FQNEAQ (reference sequence). The ends were cut back, 2 bases at V and 5 bases at J, with 10 bases in the middle. The CDR3 covers 13 residues. The CDR3 is CASSLSLANEQYF. Written as DNA, the CDR3 is TGTGCCAGCAGCTTAAGCCTAGCTAACGAGCAGTACTTC. Together with reference TRBV7-9 and TRBJ2-7, the CDR3 gives the full variable domain: DTGVSQNPRHKITKRGQNVTFRCDPISEHNRLYWYRQTLGQGPEFLTYFQNEAQLEKSRLLSDRFSAERPKGSFSTLEIQRTEQGDSAMYLCASSLSLANEQYFGPGTRLTVT.

There are a few counts of this clone. The rearrangement uses TRBV15 and TRBJ1-2; D gene ambiguous. The CDR3 consists of 16 residues. Germline CDR1 is LNHNV and CDR2 is YYDKDF (reference sequence). Trimming left V 0 bases short and J 8 bases short, with 19 bases between. The chain's CDR3 is CATSRDLRQRTEGYTF. The CDR3, as DNA: TGTGCCACCAGCAGAGATCTTCGGCAGAGGACGGAGGGCTACACCTTC.

This clone is a singleton in its sample. The same CDR3 can be traced to other DNA sequences in this sample. This chain uses TRBV7-2 with TRBJ2-2; no firm D call. Trimming shortened V by 1 base and J by 8 bases, and 5 bases separated the two germline ends. The CDR3 has 12 amino acids. Per the germline V gene, CDR1 is SGHTA and CDR2 is FQGNSA. CDR3 DNA sequence: TGTGCCAGCAGCTTAGAGATAGGGGAGCTGTTTTTT. Amino acids: CASSLEIGELFF.

This chain connects TRBV4-1 to TRBJ2-5, with 9 bases fitting TRBD2. TRBJ2-7 matches the DNA end more closely, so the J call is doubtful. The CDR3 has 15 amino acids. The germline gives CDR1 MGHRA, CDR2 YSYEKL. The CDR3 reads CASSQGLAGAYEQYF. The CDR3, as DNA: TGCGCCAGCAGCCAAGGTTTAGCGGGGGCCTACGAGCAGTACTTC.

V gene TRBV28 combines with J gene TRBJ1-2; TRBD1 matches at 8 bases. The CDR3 is made up of 14 amino acids. Per the germline V gene, CDR1 is MDHEN and CDR2 is SYDVKM. The ends lost 3 bases at V and 6 bases at J; junction bases unmatched: 6. DNA for the CDR3: TGTGCCAGCAGTTTCGACAGGGGATTGGATGGCTACACCTTC. This gives the protein CASSFDRGLDGYTF.

This clone was observed at least ten times. This chain connects TRBV7-6 to TRBJ2-2; D gene ambiguous. Germline V gene lookup returns CDR1 SGHVS and CDR2 FNYEAQ. V gave up 4 bases and J gave up 4 bases, with 7 bases separating them. The CDR3 loop spans 13 amino acids. The CDR3 DNA reads TGTGCCAGCAGCTCTTCGAGCACCGGGGAGCTGTTTTTT. It yields the protein CASSSSSTGELFF.

The chain employs TRBV7-9 and TRBJ1-2; 7 nucleotides line up with TRBD1. Per germline, CDR1 SEHNR and CDR2 FQNEAQ (reference sequence). V lost 6 bases and J lost 7; bases outside the gene matches: 11. The CDR3 is 14 residues long. CDR3 coding DNA: TGTGCCAGCAGTCCACAGACAGGGCTTGGTGGCTACACCTTC. The encoded protein is CASSPQTGLGGYTF.